The rows below give T cell receptor beta chains drawn from one sample of a study of cytomegalovirus exposure and HLA in healthy donors. Produced via immunoSEQ multiplex PCR; TCRdb's table is partial and in-frame only. The sample holds tens of thousands of clones. Sequencing input: PBMCs. Every receptor here comes from a female donor in good health and CMV-seropositive. CDR3s include the opening cysteine and the closing phenylalanine or tryptophan. D genes are given only for firm matches.

d_call j_call v_call cdr3_aa cdr3_nt
TRBD1 TRBJ1-1 TRBV19 CASSTETGGVAEAFF TGTGCCAGTAGTACAGAGACAGGGGGAGTTGCTGAAGCTTTCTTT
. TRBJ2-3 TRBV6-5 CASSSSSGTSTDTQYF TGTGCCAGCAGTTCCTCCTCCGGGACTAGCACAGATACGCAGTATTTT
TRBD2 TRBJ2-1 TRBV5-4 CASSRTSGSRNEQFF TGTGCCAGCAGCCGGACTAGCGGGAGCAGGAATGAGCAGTTCTTC
. TRBJ1-1 TRBV18 CASSAGQNTEAFF TGTGCCAGCTCAGCCGGACAGAACACTGAAGCTTTCTTT
TRBD2 TRBJ2-7 TRBV10-3 CAISDRRTSGSYEQYF TGTGCCATCAGTGATCGCAGGACTAGCGGGAGCTACGAGCAGTACTTC
TRBD2 TRBJ2-1 TRBV7-2 CASSSQAGGSYNEQFF TGTGCCAGCAGCTCTCAAGCGGGAGGTTCCTACAATGAGCAGTTCTTC
. TRBJ1-1 TRBV11-3 CASSLGESQAAFF TGTGCCAGCAGCCTGGGAGAAAGTCAGGCCGCTTTCTTT
. TRBJ2-3 TRBV7-9 CASSLSSTDTQYF TGTGCCAGCAGCTTATCTAGCACAGATACGCAGTATTTT
TRBD1 TRBJ2-7 TRBV4-2 CASSQALPGQAAYEQYF TGTGCCAGCAGCCAAGCCCTACCGGGACAGGCCGCCTACGAGCAGTACTTC
TRBD2 TRBJ2-7 TRBV6-5 CASKRAGNSYEQYF TGTGCCAGCAAGCGAGCGGGAAACTCCTACGAGCAGTACTTC
. TRBJ1-1 TRBV18 CASSPLTRNTEAFF TGTGCCAGCTCACCATTGACACGAAACACTGAAGCTTTCTTT